A selection of T cell receptor beta chains follows, all from one sample in a study of T cells in Graves' hyperthyroidism and ophthalmopathy. TCRdb reprocessed the multiplex PCR reads with MiXCR, giving one entry per CDR3 protein. The table includes 500,000 to 650,000 distinct CDR3 sequences, 14% detected once. Sequences were obtained from blood. These receptors came from a middle-aged woman with Graves' hyperthyroidism. Both conserved end residues are part of each CDR3. A D gene is named only where the DNA matches it firmly. For some rows the clone size is stated as once, few or many, or as a class when expanded; others skip it.

clone_size	j_call	d_call	v_call	cdr3_aa	cdr3_nt
many	TRBJ2-7	.	TRBV7-9	CASSSGQEQYF	TGTGCCAGCAGCTCCGGACAAGAGCAGTACTTC
many	TRBJ2-1	.	TRBV12-3/TRBV12-4	CASSYPTVNEQFF	TGTGCCAGCAGTTACCCGACTGTTAATGAGCAGTTCTTC
.	TRBJ2-7	TRBD1	TRBV20-1	CSASPGTGKGEQYF	TGCAGTGCTAGCCCCGGGACAGGGAAAGGGGAGCAGTACTTC
.	TRBJ2-7	TRBD2	TRBV19	CASSGTGTRGYEQYF	TGTGCCAGTAGTGGCACTGGGACTAGGGGATACGAGCAGTACTTC
.	TRBJ2-2	TRBD1	TRBV28	CASSLWGQGSTGELFF	TGTGCCAGCAGTTTATGGGGACAGGGGAGCACCGGGGAGCTGTTTTTT
many	TRBJ1-1	.	TRBV7-3	CASSLNGGMNTEAFF	TGTGCCAGCAGCTTAAACGGGGGAATGAACACTGAAGCTTTCTTT
.	TRBJ1-5	.	TRBV28	CASSLTTGRNQPQHF	TGTGCCAGCAGTCTCACTACAGGTCGCAATCAGCCCCAGCATTTT
few	TRBJ2-1	.	TRBV20-1	CSARKGGGGPHEQFF	TGCAGTGCTAGGAAGGGAGGGGGAGGGCCTCATGAGCAGTTCTTC
once	TRBJ2-3	.	TRBV5-1	CTSSLPDPGTGTQYF	TGCACCAGCAGCTTACCCGACCCGGGCACAGGTACGCAGTATTTT
once	TRBJ2-2	TRBD1	TRBV9	CASSVVPGQGTGELFF	TGTGCCAGCAGCGTAGTACCGGGACAGGGGACCGGGGAGCTGTTTTTT
.	TRBJ1-1	.	TRBV5-6	CASSVGRQEVAFF	TGTGCCAGCAGCGTGGGGCGACAGGAGGTGGCTTTCTTT
many	TRBJ2-7	.	TRBV5-1	CASSLGGPKGPYEQYF	TGCGCCAGCAGCTTGGGAGGGCCTAAAGGACCCTACGAGCAGTACTTC
.	TRBJ2-1	.	TRBV6-5	CASSYQRGPYNEQFF	TGTGCCAGCAGTTATCAAAGGGGCCCCTACAATGAGCAGTTCTTC
.	TRBJ2-2	.	TRBV5-4	CASSLQEQGRGTGELFF	TGTGCCAGCAGCTTGCAAGAACAGGGGAGGGGCACCGGGGAGCTGTTTTTT
few	TRBJ1-1	.	TRBV5-6	CASSLDSRNTEAFF	TGTGCCAGCAGCTTGGATAGTAGGAACACTGAAGCTTTCTTT
many	TRBJ1-2	.	TRBV12-3/TRBV12-4	CASSYRDTRIYGYTF	TGTGCCAGCAGTTACCGGGACACGAGAATCTATGGCTACACCTTC
.	TRBJ1-5	.	TRBV28	CASSSSPATQPQHF	TGTGCCAGCAGTTCCTCGCCAGCCACGCAGCCCCAGCATTTT
many	TRBJ2-7	.	TRBV4-2	CASSPSNTNSYEQYF	TGTGCCAGCAGCCCAAGCAACACGAACTCCTACGAGCAGTACTTC
many	TRBJ1-3	.	TRBV30	CAWSRTVGNTIYF	TGTGCCTGGAGCCGGACAGTTGGAAACACCATATATTTT
many	TRBJ1-5	TRBD1	TRBV12-5	CASGNGQGTPPQHF	TGTGCTAGTGGTAACGGACAGGGGACACCGCCCCAGCATTTT
few	TRBJ2-1	.	TRBV20-1	CSASLSYNEQFF	TGCAGTGCTAGCCTCTCCTACAATGAGCAGTTCTTC
many	TRBJ1-2	.	TRBV3-1	CASSQERGGYTF	TGTGCCAGCAGCCAAGAAAGGGGCGGCTACACCTTC